This TCR beta chain was documented in a study of identical twins. General study results and limits: Conclusions came from cross-sectional statistical analysis, not from following the same donors. Among out-of-frame alpha sequences shared by twins, low generation probability occurred in excess. Memory repertoires showed no such pattern, whereas abundant cord blood beta clonotypes carried fewer insertions.

A universal primer site was created by template switching, with the cDNA bearing unique molecular identifiers. One entry per CDR3 protein, called by TCRdb with MiXCR from the 5' RACE reads. This repertoire shows around 490,000 distinct CDR3 sequences, around an eighth found once; its top ten account for approximately 0.98%. The sample holds many counts of this clonotype. Its antigen is still unknown. The CDR3 is made up of 14 amino acids. V lost 4 bases and J lost 1; bases outside the gene matches: 3. Germline CDR1 and CDR2: SGHRS and YFSETQ. The same specimen was also included in a second study, on yellow fever vaccine responses in identical twins.

The material sequenced was CD4+ T cells sorted from blood. The rearrangement uses TRBV5-1 and TRBJ1-1; 8 bases are a match to TRBD1. The TCR sequence derives from a woman between 18 and 29 years old in good health. This chain's CDR3 is CASSTGQGNTEAFF. CDR3 DNA sequence: TGCGCCAGCAGCACCGGACAGGGGAACACTGAAGCTTTCTTT.